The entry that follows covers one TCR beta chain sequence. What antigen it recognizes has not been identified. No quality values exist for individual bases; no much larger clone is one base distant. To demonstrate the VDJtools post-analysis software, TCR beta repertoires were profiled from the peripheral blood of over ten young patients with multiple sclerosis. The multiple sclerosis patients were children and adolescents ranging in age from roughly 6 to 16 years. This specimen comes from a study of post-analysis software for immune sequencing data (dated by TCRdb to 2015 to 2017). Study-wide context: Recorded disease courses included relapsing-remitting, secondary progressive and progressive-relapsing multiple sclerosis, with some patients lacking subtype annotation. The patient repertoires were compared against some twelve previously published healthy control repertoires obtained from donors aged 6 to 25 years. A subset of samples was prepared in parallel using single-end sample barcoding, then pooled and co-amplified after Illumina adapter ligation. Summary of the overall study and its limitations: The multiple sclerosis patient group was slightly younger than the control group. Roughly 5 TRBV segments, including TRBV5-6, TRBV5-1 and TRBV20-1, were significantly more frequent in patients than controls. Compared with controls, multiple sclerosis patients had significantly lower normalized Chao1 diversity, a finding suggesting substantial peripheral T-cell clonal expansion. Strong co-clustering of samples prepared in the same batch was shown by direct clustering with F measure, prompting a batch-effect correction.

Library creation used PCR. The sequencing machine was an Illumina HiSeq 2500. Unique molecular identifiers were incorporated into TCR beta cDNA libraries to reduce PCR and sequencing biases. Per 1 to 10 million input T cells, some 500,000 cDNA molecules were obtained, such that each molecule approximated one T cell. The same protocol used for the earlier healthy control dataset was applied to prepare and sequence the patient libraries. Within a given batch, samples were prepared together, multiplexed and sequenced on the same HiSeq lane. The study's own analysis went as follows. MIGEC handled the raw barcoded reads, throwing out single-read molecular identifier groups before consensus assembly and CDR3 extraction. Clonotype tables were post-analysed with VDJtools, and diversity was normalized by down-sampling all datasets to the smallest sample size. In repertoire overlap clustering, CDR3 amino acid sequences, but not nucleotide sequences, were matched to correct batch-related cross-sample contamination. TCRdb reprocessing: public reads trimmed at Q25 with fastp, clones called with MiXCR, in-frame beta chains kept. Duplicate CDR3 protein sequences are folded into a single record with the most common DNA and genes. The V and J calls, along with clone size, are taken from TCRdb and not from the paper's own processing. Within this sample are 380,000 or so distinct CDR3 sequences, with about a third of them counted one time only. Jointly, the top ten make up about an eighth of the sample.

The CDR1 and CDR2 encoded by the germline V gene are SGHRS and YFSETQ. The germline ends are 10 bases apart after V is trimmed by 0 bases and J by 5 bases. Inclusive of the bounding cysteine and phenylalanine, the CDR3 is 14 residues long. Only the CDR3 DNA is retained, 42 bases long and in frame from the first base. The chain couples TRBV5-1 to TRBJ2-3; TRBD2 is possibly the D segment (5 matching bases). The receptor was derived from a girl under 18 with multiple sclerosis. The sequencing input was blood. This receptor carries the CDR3 CASSLGSGGDTQYF. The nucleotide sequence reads TGCGCCAGCAGCTTGGGAAGCGGTGGAGATACGCAGTATTTT.